This T cell receptor beta chain was documented in a study of control samples from healthy donors and cancer patients (dated by TCRdb to the early 2020s). V is pared back by 6 bases and J by 4 bases, with 11 bases lying between the germline termini. The germline V gene (reference sequence) supplies CDR1 MNHEY and CDR2 SMNVEV. The CDR3 covers 13 residues, taking in both the cysteine and the phenylalanine. Here the CDR3 DNA is all that survives: 39 bases in frame from base 1. Library method: the immunoSEQ multiplex PCR assay. Drawn from immuneACCESS, this table holds only the in-frame rearrangements with V and J called that TCRdb kept. Clones are partly lost; checked studies trace under half to an unresolved V gene and leave the rest unexplained. For this sample there are under 70,000 clones; 95% to 97% appear just once. 0.9% to 1.2% of the sample is in the top ten clones. Notes on this clone: Its recognized antigen is unknown. No much larger clonotype is one base removed from it; base qualities were not supplied.

The chain was built from TRBV27 and TRBJ2-3; confidence is insufficient to name the D gene. The sample was blood. The TCR comes from a woman aged 18-29 years in good health. CDR3 protein: CASSRPRADTQYF. The DNA sequence is TGTGCCAGCAGCCGCCCTAGGGCAGATACGCAGTATTTT.